This T cell receptor beta chain derives from a study of OX40 agonist ivuxolimab in advanced cancers. About this clone: The antigen remains undetermined. Relative to the germline gene, one junction end is altered; a read error may explain this.

Study-level results: Among T cells, CD8+ cells averaged more expanded clones than CD4+ cells.

This CDR3 comprises 15 residues. Produced via immunoSEQ multiplex PCR; TCRdb's table is partial and in-frame only. This sample yields about 80,000 clones, of which 80% to 90% are seen a single time; under 2.5% belongs to the top ten. The material sequenced was CD4+ or CD8+ T cells sorted from blood, taken in a trial of the OX40 agonist ivuxolimab. The clonotype comes from an adult with an advanced solid tumor such as melanoma, head and neck, liver or kidney cancer. The chain has TRBV5-3 and TRBJ1-5; D might be TRBD1 (5 bases). TRBV5-3 falls under the ORF class, with uncertain function. The CDR3: CASSLVEGRYWPQHF. As DNA, the CDR3 is TGTGCCAGCAGCTTGGTGGAGGGGAGGTATTGGCCCCAGCATTTT.